A selection of T cell receptor beta chains follows, all from one sample in a study of blood T cell repertoires in COVID-19. Profiling relied on immunoSEQ multiplex PCR, and the TCRdb table lists in-frame clones only, not all of them. The table records 50,000 to 75,000 clones, roughly 87% of them present only once. Sequencing was performed on peripheral blood. Every receptor here comes from a man at least 80 years old in a cohort sampled during active COVID-19. CDR3s include the opening cysteine and the closing phenylalanine or tryptophan. D genes are given only for firm matches. Expanded clones are given a class, and other clones once, few, many or no size at all.

d_gene: -; j_gene: TRBJ2-7; v_gene: TRBV7-2; abundance: -; CDR3aa: CASSLSRGNHYEQYF; CDR3nt: TGTGCCAGCAGCTTAAGTCGGGGAAACCACTACGAGCAGTACTTC
d_gene: -; j_gene: TRBJ1-6; v_gene: TRBV3-1/TRBV3-2; abundance: -; CDR3aa: CASSPRGAVYNSPLHF; CDR3nt: TGTGCCAGCAGCCCCAGGGGAGCGGTATATAATTCACCCCTCCACTTT
d_gene: -; j_gene: TRBJ2-3; v_gene: TRBV10-3; abundance: -; CDR3aa: CAILKGADTQYF; CDR3nt: TGTGCCATCCTTAAGGGGGCAGATACGCAGTATTTT
d_gene: -; j_gene: TRBJ2-1; v_gene: TRBV3-1/TRBV3-2; abundance: -; CDR3aa: CASSQAGSYNEQFF; CDR3nt: TGTGCCAGCAGCCAAGCGGGATCGTACAATGAGCAGTTCTTC
d_gene: TRBD1; j_gene: TRBJ1-2; v_gene: TRBV19; abundance: -; CDR3aa: CASSIMDRNYGYTF; CDR3nt: TGTGCCAGTAGTATAATGGACAGGAACTATGGCTACACCTTC
d_gene: TRBD2; j_gene: TRBJ2-7; v_gene: TRBV11-2; abundance: -; CDR3aa: CASSLLGGSLYEQYF; CDR3nt: TGTGCCAGCAGCTTATTGGGGGGGTCACTCTACGAGCAGTACTTC
d_gene: -; j_gene: TRBJ2-1; v_gene: TRBV30; abundance: once; CDR3aa: CAWSARLKVWNEQFF; CDR3nt: TGTGCCTGGAGTGCCCGACTAAAGGTCTGGAATGAGCAGTTCTTC
d_gene: TRBD2; j_gene: TRBJ2-1; v_gene: TRBV7-3; abundance: -; CDR3aa: CASSYGLAGYNEQFF; CDR3nt: TGTGCCAGCAGCTACGGACTAGCGGGCTACAATGAGCAGTTCTTC
d_gene: TRBD1; j_gene: TRBJ1-2; v_gene: TRBV27; abundance: -; CDR3aa: CASSLGTAYGYTF; CDR3nt: TGTGCCAGCAGTTTGGGGACAGCCTATGGCTACACCTTC
d_gene: TRBD1; j_gene: TRBJ1-2; v_gene: TRBV27; abundance: -; CDR3aa: CASSSLQPTPGQINYGYTF; CDR3nt: TGTGCCAGCAGTTCACTACAACCGACCCCGGGACAGATAAACTATGGCTACACCTTC
d_gene: TRBD1; j_gene: TRBJ2-7; v_gene: TRBV5-1; abundance: few; CDR3aa: CASSLPGQGAYEQYF; CDR3nt: TGCGCCAGCAGCCTACCGGGACAGGGGGCTTACGAGCAGTACTTC
d_gene: -; j_gene: TRBJ2-2; v_gene: TRBV5-4; abundance: -; CDR3aa: CASSVRGHSNTGELFF; CDR3nt: TGTGCCAGCAGCGTCCGGGGACACTCGAACACCGGGGAGCTGTTTTTT
d_gene: -; j_gene: TRBJ1-3; v_gene: TRBV9; abundance: -; CDR3aa: CASSVALYGSGNTIYF; CDR3nt: TGTGCCAGCAGCGTAGCTCTTTACGGCTCTGGAAACACCATATATTTT
d_gene: -; j_gene: TRBJ2-3; v_gene: TRBV7-6; abundance: few; CDR3aa: CASSLGQGTDTQYF; CDR3nt: TGTGCCAGCAGCTTAGGACAGGGCACAGATACGCAGTATTTT
d_gene: TRBD1; j_gene: TRBJ2-7; v_gene: TRBV6-5; abundance: once; CDR3aa: CASSYSTGAVTYEQYF; CDR3nt: TGTGCCAGCAGTTACTCGACAGGGGCCGTAACCTACGAGCAGTACTTC
d_gene: TRBD1; j_gene: TRBJ1-1; v_gene: TRBV18; abundance: once; CDR3aa: CASSPRTGGRTEAFF; CDR3nt: TGTGCCAGCTCACCACGGACAGGGGGACGCACTGAAGCTTTCTTT
d_gene: TRBD2; j_gene: TRBJ2-5; v_gene: TRBV19; abundance: -; CDR3aa: CASSIGGGEGTQYF; CDR3nt: TGTGCCAGTAGTATAGGGGGGGGAGAAGGAACCCAGTACTTC
d_gene: TRBD2; j_gene: TRBJ2-3; v_gene: TRBV7-2; abundance: -; CDR3aa: CASSRLAGGPDTQYF; CDR3nt: TGTGCCAGCAGCAGACTAGCGGGGGGCCCAGATACGCAGTATTTT
d_gene: TRBD2; j_gene: TRBJ2-5; v_gene: TRBV3-1/TRBV3-2; abundance: -; CDR3aa: CASSQGGSGGAETQYF; CDR3nt: TGTGCCAGCAGCCAAGGTGGTAGCGGGGGGGCAGAGACCCAGTACTTC
d_gene: TRBD1; j_gene: TRBJ1-3; v_gene: TRBV5-8; abundance: -; CDR3aa: CASSLGTGSGNTIYF; CDR3nt: TGTGCCAGCAGCTTGGGGACAGGGTCTGGAAACACCATATATTTT
d_gene: TRBD1; j_gene: TRBJ1-4; v_gene: TRBV3-1/TRBV3-2; abundance: -; CDR3aa: CASSLPSTGGTEKLFF; CDR3nt: TGTGCCAGCAGCTTACCCAGCACAGGGGGCACGGAAAAACTGTTTTTT
d_gene: -; j_gene: TRBJ1-6; v_gene: TRBV6-5; abundance: -; CDR3aa: CASSYDRRIYSPLHF; CDR3nt: TGTGCCAGCAGTTACGACAGGCGGATTTATTCACCCCTCCACTTT
d_gene: -; j_gene: TRBJ1-6; v_gene: TRBV6-5; abundance: -; CDR3aa: CASSYSDSGNSPLHF; CDR3nt: TGTGCCAGCAGTTACTCGGACTCCGGGAATTCACCCCTCCACTTT
d_gene: -; j_gene: TRBJ1-1; v_gene: TRBV5-1; abundance: medium-sized; CDR3aa: CASSLEMNTEAFF; CDR3nt: TGCGCCAGCAGCTTAGAGATGAACACTGAAGCTTTCTTT
d_gene: TRBD1; j_gene: TRBJ1-5; v_gene: TRBV19; abundance: once; CDR3aa: CASSAGPGQGGNQPQHF; CDR3nt: TGTGCCAGTAGTGCCGGACCGGGACAGGGGGGGAATCAGCCCCAGCATTTT
d_gene: -; j_gene: TRBJ1-2; v_gene: TRBV11-2; abundance: -; CDR3aa: CASSVDRTGVYTF; CDR3nt: TGTGCCAGCAGCGTAGATCGGACCGGGGTCTACACCTTC
d_gene: -; j_gene: TRBJ1-2; v_gene: TRBV4-1; abundance: once; CDR3aa: CASSQVVEINYGYTF; CDR3nt: TGCGCCAGCAGCCAAGTTGTAGAGATTAACTATGGCTACACCTTC
d_gene: -; j_gene: TRBJ2-7; v_gene: TRBV7-2; abundance: -; CDR3aa: CASSPRDGNSYEQYF; CDR3nt: TGTGCCAGCAGCCCGCGGGACGGGAACTCCTACGAGCAGTACTTC
d_gene: -; j_gene: TRBJ1-3; v_gene: TRBV14; abundance: -; CDR3aa: CASSLFGNTIYF; CDR3nt: TGTGCCAGCAGCCTCTTTGGAAACACCATATATTTT
d_gene: TRBD1; j_gene: TRBJ1-1; v_gene: TRBV27; abundance: -; CDR3aa: CASSLLPGQGSNTEAFF; CDR3nt: TGTGCCAGCAGTTTACTGCCCGGACAGGGTTCGAACACTGAAGCTTTCTTT
d_gene: -; j_gene: TRBJ1-2; v_gene: TRBV5-1; abundance: -; CDR3aa: CASSLVQGDYGYTF; CDR3nt: TGCGCCAGCAGCTTGGTGCAGGGTGACTATGGCTACACCTTC
d_gene: -; j_gene: TRBJ2-2; v_gene: TRBV19; abundance: -; CDR3aa: CASSSGVGELFF; CDR3nt: TGTGCCAGTAGTTCGGGGGTCGGGGAGCTGTTTTTT
d_gene: TRBD1; j_gene: TRBJ2-3; v_gene: TRBV24-1; abundance: -; CDR3aa: CATSDQGTGFGTDTQYF; CDR3nt: TGTGCCACCAGTGACCAGGGGACAGGGTTCGGCACAGATACGCAGTATTTT
d_gene: -; j_gene: TRBJ2-5; v_gene: TRBV10-3; abundance: -; CDR3aa: CAISDVLERTQYF; CDR3nt: TGTGCCATCAGTGATGTGCTGGAGAGGACCCAGTACTTC
d_gene: -; j_gene: TRBJ2-3; v_gene: TRBV19; abundance: -; CDR3aa: CASSNPLSGDTQYF; CDR3nt: TGTGCCAGTAGTAACCCCCTTTCGGGTGATACGCAGTATTTT
d_gene: -; j_gene: TRBJ1-2; v_gene: TRBV29-1; abundance: -; CDR3aa: CSVGQGTGYTF; CDR3nt: TGCAGCGTTGGCCAGGGAACTGGCTACACCTTC
d_gene: -; j_gene: TRBJ2-7; v_gene: TRBV4-1; abundance: -; CDR3aa: CASSFGTPGYEQYF; CDR3nt: TGCGCCAGCAGCTTCGGGACTCCTGGCTACGAGCAGTACTTC
d_gene: -; j_gene: TRBJ1-5; v_gene: TRBV7-2; abundance: -; CDR3aa: CASSLGLARPQHF; CDR3nt: TGTGCCAGCAGCTTGGGCCTAGCCCGGCCCCAGCATTTT
d_gene: -; j_gene: TRBJ2-7; v_gene: TRBV12-3/TRBV12-4; abundance: -; CDR3aa: CASGGSEQYF; CDR3nt: TGTGCCAGCGGGGGGAGCGAGCAGTACTTC
d_gene: TRBD1; j_gene: TRBJ1-5; v_gene: TRBV29-1; abundance: -; CDR3aa: CSVREQGDQPQHF; CDR3nt: TGCAGCGTTAGGGAACAGGGGGATCAGCCCCAGCATTTT
d_gene: -; j_gene: TRBJ1-4; v_gene: TRBV11-2; abundance: -; CDR3aa: CASSLVPGAEKLFF; CDR3nt: TGTGCCAGCAGCTTAGTCCCAGGGGCAGAAAAACTGTTTTTT
d_gene: -; j_gene: TRBJ2-3; v_gene: TRBV3-1/TRBV3-2; abundance: -; CDR3aa: CASSPYGLASDTQYF; CDR3nt: TGTGCCAGCAGCCCATATGGGCTAGCATCAGATACGCAGTATTTT
d_gene: -; j_gene: TRBJ2-1; v_gene: TRBV10-3; abundance: -; CDR3aa: CAISEGGYYNEQFF; CDR3nt: TGTGCCATCAGCGAAGGCGGATACTACAATGAGCAGTTCTTC
d_gene: -; j_gene: TRBJ1-1; v_gene: TRBV7-2; abundance: -; CDR3aa: CASSPGGRTEAFF; CDR3nt: TGTGCCAGCAGCCCCGGGGGACGAACTGAAGCTTTCTTT
d_gene: TRBD2; j_gene: TRBJ2-5; v_gene: TRBV6-5; abundance: -; CDR3aa: CASSRGGVETQYF; CDR3nt: TGTGCCAGCAGTAGGGGAGGGGTGGAGACCCAGTACTTC
d_gene: TRBD1; j_gene: TRBJ1-2; v_gene: TRBV5-4; abundance: few; CDR3aa: CASSRDRGVTDYGYTF; CDR3nt: TGTGCCAGCAGCAGGGACAGGGGAGTTACAGACTATGGCTACACCTTC
d_gene: -; j_gene: TRBJ1-4; v_gene: TRBV4-3; abundance: -; CDR3aa: CASSQEFSEKLFF; CDR3nt: TGCGCCAGCAGCCAAGAATTCTCTGAAAAACTGTTTTTT
d_gene: -; j_gene: TRBJ1-5; v_gene: TRBV7-2; abundance: -; CDR3aa: CASSTKLGQGEQPQHF; CDR3nt: TGTGCCAGCAGCACGAAACTTGGGCAGGGTGAACAGCCCCAGCATTTT
d_gene: TRBD1; j_gene: TRBJ1-6; v_gene: TRBV7-2; abundance: -; CDR3aa: CASSMGQGYSPLHF; CDR3nt: TGTGCCAGCAGCATGGGACAGGGATATTCACCCCTCCACTTT
d_gene: TRBD1; j_gene: TRBJ2-7; v_gene: TRBV6-5; abundance: once; CDR3aa: CASSFRMTGDEQYF; CDR3nt: TGTGCCAGCAGTTTCCGAATGACAGGGGACGAGCAGTACTTC
d_gene: -; j_gene: TRBJ1-6; v_gene: TRBV7-3; abundance: few; CDR3aa: CASSFPNSPLHF; CDR3nt: TGTGCCAGCAGCTTCCCGAATTCACCCCTCCACTTT
d_gene: -; j_gene: TRBJ2-1; v_gene: TRBV3-1/TRBV3-2; abundance: -; CDR3aa: CASSQEGPYGEQFF; CDR3nt: TGTGCCAGCAGCCAAGAGGGCCCATATGGTGAGCAGTTCTTC
d_gene: -; j_gene: TRBJ1-1; v_gene: TRBV4-1; abundance: -; CDR3aa: CASSWTVNTEAFF; CDR3nt: TGCGCCAGCAGCTGGACAGTGAACACTGAAGCTTTCTTT
d_gene: -; j_gene: TRBJ2-5; v_gene: TRBV19; abundance: -; CDR3aa: CASSIVGRVGETQYF; CDR3nt: TGTGCCAGTAGTATAGTCGGCAGGGTCGGGGAGACCCAGTACTTC
d_gene: TRBD1; j_gene: TRBJ2-7; v_gene: TRBV12-3/TRBV12-4; abundance: -; CDR3aa: CASSPTGEYEQYF; CDR3nt: TGTGCCAGCAGCCCAACAGGGGAATACGAGCAGTACTTC
d_gene: -; j_gene: TRBJ2-6; v_gene: TRBV19; abundance: few; CDR3aa: CASSSRGAGANVLTF; CDR3nt: TGTGCCAGTAGTAGCAGGGGCGCTGGGGCCAACGTCCTGACTTTC
d_gene: TRBD2; j_gene: TRBJ2-2; v_gene: TRBV7-9; abundance: once; CDR3aa: CASSSSTSGRSNTGELFF; CDR3nt: TGTGCCAGCAGCTCCTCGACTAGCGGGAGATCGAACACCGGGGAGCTGTTTTTT
d_gene: TRBD1; j_gene: TRBJ1-1; v_gene: TRBV7-2; abundance: -; CDR3aa: CASSFGTGNTEAFF; CDR3nt: TGTGCCAGCAGCTTTGGGACAGGGAACACTGAAGCTTTCTTT
d_gene: TRBD2; j_gene: TRBJ2-2; v_gene: TRBV4-2; abundance: -; CDR3aa: CASSQVTLAGGTGELFF; CDR3nt: TGTGCCAGCAGCCAAGTCACGCTTGCGGGGGGTACCGGGGAGCTGTTTTTT